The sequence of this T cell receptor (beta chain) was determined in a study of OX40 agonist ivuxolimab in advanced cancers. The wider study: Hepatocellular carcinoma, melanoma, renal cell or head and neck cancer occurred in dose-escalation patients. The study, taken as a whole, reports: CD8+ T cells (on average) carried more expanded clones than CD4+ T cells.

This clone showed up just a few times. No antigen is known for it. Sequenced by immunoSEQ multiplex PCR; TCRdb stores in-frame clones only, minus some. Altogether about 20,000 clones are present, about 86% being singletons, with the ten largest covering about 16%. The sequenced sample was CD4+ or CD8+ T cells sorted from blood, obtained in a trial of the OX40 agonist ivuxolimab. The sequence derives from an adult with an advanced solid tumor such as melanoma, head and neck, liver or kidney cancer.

The CDR3, as DNA: TGTGCCAGCTCACCCCAGACAGGGGGCCTGAACACTGAAGCTTTCTTT. Encoded protein: CASSPQTGGLNTEAFF. V is TRBV18 and J is TRBJ1-1; TRBD1 matches at 10 bases. The J segment lost 0 bases and the V segment lost 3 bases, leaving 4 bases of the junction unmatched. Germline V gene data show CDR1 as KGHSH and CDR2 as LQKENI. There are 16 residues in the CDR3.